The 20 T cell receptor beta chains below come from one sample, sequenced in a study of cytomegalovirus exposure and HLA in healthy donors. Vbeta (60) and Jbeta (13) primers were used in the PCR. Clones were read by immunoSEQ multiplex PCR, and TCRdb kept only the in-frame ones, dropping some. Counted here are 190,000 or so clones, roughly 87% occurring once; the ten biggest clones make up about 1.6%. Sequencing was carried out using PBMCs. Every receptor here comes from a man aged 50 to 59 in good health and CMV-seronegative.

The chain couples TRBV5-1 to TRBJ2-5, with TRBD2 matching over 10 bases. This CDR3 region has 14 residues. V gave up 4 bases and J gave up 3 bases; unmatched junction bases: 3. Germline V CDR1 and CDR2: SGHRS, YFSETQ. As DNA, the CDR3 is TGCGCCAGCAGCCCACTAGCGGGGAAAGAGACCCAGTACTTC. Translation gives CASSPLAGKETQYF.

V gene TRBV6-6 combines with J gene TRBJ1-2, with 8 positions matching TRBD1. J was trimmed by 4 bases and V by 2 bases; bases with no gene match: 6. CDR1 and CDR2 (germline): MNHNY, SVGAGI (reference sequence). The CDR3 has 15 residues. This CDR3 is CASSYNGQGGYGYTF. The CDR3 DNA reads as TGTGCCAGCAGTTACAATGGACAGGGCGGCTATGGCTACACCTTC.

This clone was detected only a few times. This CDR3 reads CASSSLTSGGARNTGELFF. As DNA, the CDR3 is TGTGCCAGCAGCTCCCTGACTAGCGGGGGGGCAAGGAACACCGGGGAGCTGTTTTTT. J is TRBJ2-2 and V is TRBV5-6; TRBD2 matches at 14 bases. The J segment lost 1 base and the V segment lost 3 bases, leaving 8 bases of the junction unmatched. In germline, CDR1 is SGHDT, CDR2 YYEEEE. This CDR3 is built from 19 residues.

This clone turned up a few times. J is TRBJ2-7 and V is TRBV4-3, with 7 bases identical to TRBD2. The CDR3 spans 14 residues. J lost 5 bases, V lost 4 bases, and 8 bases had no gene match. The germline gives CDR1 LGHNA, CDR2 YSLEER. The CDR3 protein is CASSPRASGNEQYF. The CDR3 DNA is TGCGCCAGCAGCCCCCGGGCAAGCGGGAACGAGCAGTACTTC.

The rearrangement uses TRBV4-3 and TRBJ2-7; 7 nucleotides line up with TRBD1. Germline CDR1 reads LGHNA; CDR2 reads YSLEER. This CDR3 comprises 15 residues. With 1 base clipped from V and 0 bases from J, the junction kept 3 bases outside the gene matches. CDR3 nucleotide sequence: TGCGCCAGCAGCCAAGTTGAGGGGGCCTCCTACGAGCAGTACTTC. Translated, it gives CASSQVEGASYEQYF.

This chain joins TRBV6-5 and TRBJ2-2; 11 bases are a match to TRBD1. The CDR3 sequence is 15 residues long. CDR1 is MNHEY and CDR2 is SVGAGI in the germline V gene. J was trimmed by 4 bases and V by 6 bases; bases with no gene match: 4. CDR3 region: CASSSGQGVTGELFF. The CDR3, as DNA: TGTGCCAGCAGCTCGGGACAGGGGGTCACCGGGGAGCTGTTTTTT.

The chain uses TRBV5-6 and TRBJ2-5; TRBD1 is a possible D gene (6 bases). The length of the CDR3 is 13 residues. Per germline, CDR1 SGHDT and CDR2 YYEEEE. V lost 0 bases and J lost 5, with 8 bases in between. The chain's CDR3 is CASSLDRGETQYF. As DNA, the CDR3 is TGTGCCAGCAGCTTGGATAGGGGGGAGACCCAGTACTTC.

This rearrangement joins TRBV6-1 to TRBJ1-3, with D perhaps TRBD1 (6 bases). The CDR3 totals 13 residues. Trimming cost V 8 bases and J 2 bases, with 10 bases left between them. The germline CDR1 and CDR2 sequences are MNHNS and SASEGT. CDR3 bases: TGTGCCAGCTCCACAGGGACTGGAAACACCATATATTTT. Translated: CASSTGTGNTIYF.

The rearrangement joins TRBV29-1 to TRBJ2-1; 8 bases map to TRBD2. The CDR3 is 13 residues long. Losses at the gene ends were 5 bases for V and 6 bases for J; bases not matched to a gene: 6. The germline V gene has CDR1 SQVTM and CDR2 ANQGSEA. This CDR3 reads CSVWRGVGNEQFF. In nucleotides, the CDR3 is TGCAGCGTTTGGCGGGGGGTTGGCAATGAGCAGTTCTTC.

V and J are TRBV15 and TRBJ1-5; 8 bases align to TRBD1. V shed 1 base, J shed 0 bases, and the junction held 8 bases outside the gene matches. This CDR3 contains 18 residues. Germline lookup yields CDR1 LNHNV and CDR2 YYDKDF (reference sequence). The DNA of the CDR3 is TGTGCCACCAGCAGAGGCGGCCAGGGGGCGTTTAGCAATCAGCCCCAGCATTTT. Translating gives CATSRGGQGAFSNQPQHF.

This clone was seen only a few times. The CDR3, as DNA: TGCGCCAGCAGCCAGGCGGGGGGGCCAGGCACCGGGGAGCTGTTTTTT. Protein product: CASSQAGGPGTGELFF. The J gene is TRBJ2-2, the V gene TRBV4-1; 9 bases map to TRBD2. Trimming removed 3 bases from V and 4 bases from J; junction bases left unmatched: 6. Germline V gene lookup returns CDR1 MGHRA and CDR2 YSYEKL. The CDR3 consists of 16 residues.

The chain has TRBV6-5 and TRBJ2-3; TRBD1 matches 9 bases. The CDR3 spans 15 residues. The V gene end was trimmed by 7 bases and the J gene end by 6 bases; junction bases not matched to a gene: 11. The germline V gene encodes CDR1 MNHEY and CDR2 SVGAGI. The chain's CDR3 is CASKRTGAAPDTQYF. The DNA of the CDR3 is TGTGCCAGCAAAAGGACAGGGGCTGCCCCCGATACGCAGTATTTT.

This clone was seen only a few times. The chain couples TRBV4-1 to TRBJ1-1; 8 bases are shared with TRBD1. V lost 3 bases and J lost 8; bases outside the gene matches: 2. Germline loops: CDR1 MGHRA, CDR2 YSYEKL. The CDR3 length is 12 residues. The CDR3 DNA reads TGCGCCAGCAGCCATCGACAGGGGGAAGCTTTCTTT. Translating it yields CASSHRQGEAFF.

The CDR3 nucleotides are TGTGCCAGCTCACCAAGTTTGAGACAGGGGTCTGAAGCTTTCTTT. Protein product: CASSPSLRQGSEAFF. J is TRBJ1-1 and V is TRBV18; 8 bases line up with TRBD1. The germline gives CDR1 KGHSH, CDR2 LQKENI. CDR3 length: 15 amino acids. After removal of 2 bases from V and 6 bases from J, the junction contained 8 bases not matched to a gene.

The chain carries TRBV6-5 and TRBJ1-5; 8 bases line up with TRBD1. The CDR3 length is 15 residues. V shed 5 bases, J shed 3 bases, and the junction held 6 bases outside the gene matches. Germline V CDR1 and CDR2: MNHEY, SVGAGI. CDR3 region: CASSLGTGNNQPQHF. For the CDR3, the DNA is TGTGCCAGCAGTCTAGGGACAGGCAACAATCAGCCCCAGCATTTT.

This chain uses TRBV5-1 with TRBJ2-1; 8 nucleotides match TRBD2. The CDR3 is 18 residues long. Germline CDR1 SGHRS, CDR2 YFSETQ. Losses at the gene ends were 0 bases for V and 3 bases for J; bases not matched to a gene: 11. The CDR3 bases are TGCGCCAGCAGCTTGGGGTTCCGAGCGGGAGCGCTCTACAATGAGCAGTTCTTC. It is translated as CASSLGFRAGALYNEQFF.

The chain has TRBV7-8 and TRBJ2-7; D gene uncertain. Trimming removed 2 bases at V and 2 bases at J, with 4 bases between. The germline V gene encodes CDR1 SGHVS and CDR2 FQNEAQ. The length of the CDR3 is 12 residues. The CDR3 loop reads CASSLPPYEQYF. The CDR3 nucleotides are TGTGCCAGCAGCTTACCTCCCTACGAGCAGTACTTC.

The V and J genes are TRBV27 and TRBJ2-2; 9 bases align to TRBD1. J was trimmed by 9 bases and V by 5 bases; bases with no gene match: 10. This CDR3 comprises 15 residues. The germline CDR1 and CDR2 sequences are MNHEY and SMNVEV (reference sequence). The CDR3 bases are TGTGCCAGCAGTAAGACAGGGGGTGGTCTCTGGGAGCTGTTTTTT. Translation: CASSKTGGGLWELFF.

Only a few counts were recorded for this clone. This chain connects TRBV9 to TRBJ1-2; the D is unclear. The V gene's germline CDR1 is SGDLS and CDR2 YYNGEE. Trimming stripped 3 bases from V and 4 bases from J, with 10 bases between. The CDR3 covers 13 residues. CDR3 loop: CASSGPDFYGYTF. The CDR3 DNA is TGTGCCAGCAGCGGCCCAGACTTCTATGGCTACACCTTC.

This clone has more than one count but fewer than ten. Within the sample, other DNA sequences also encode this same CDR3. CDR3 amino acids: CASSLVASGSNEQFF. The DNA of the CDR3 is TGTGCCAGCAGCTTAGTGGCTAGCGGGAGTAATGAGCAGTTCTTC. The chain has TRBV7-2 and TRBJ2-1; 10 nucleotides match TRBD2. The V gene end was trimmed by 1 base and the J gene end by 7 bases; junction bases not matched to a gene: 4. The CDR3 is 15 amino acids. Per germline, CDR1 SGHTA and CDR2 FQGNSA.